The next 4 T cell receptor beta chains were all read from a single sample in a study of shared clonotypes between healthy human individuals. Naive CD8 cells were CD45RO-negative, positively selected for CCR7, excluding terminally differentiated effector memory CD45RA+ cells. The repertoire was sequenced with immunoSEQ multiplex PCR; TCRdb's copy has only in-frame clones and lacks some. The sample lists roughly 770,000 clones, 96% seen once, with less than 0.25% in the top ten. Material for sequencing was naive CD8+ T cells sorted from blood. These receptor sequences come from a young man in good health.

The J gene is TRBJ1-5, the V gene TRBV27; 8 positions match TRBD1. The CDR3 covers 15 residues. From germline, CDR1 is MNHEY and CDR2 SMNVEV (reference sequence). Trimming took 2 bases from V and 9 from J; bases not matched to a gene: 9. CDR3 in DNA: TGTGCCAGCAGTTTAACAGGGGGTTTCTTACGGCCCCAGCATTTT. As protein: CASSLTGGFLRPQHF.

The genes are TRBV25-1 and TRBJ1-2; unclear D gene. The CDR3 extends over 17 amino acids. Germline assignment: CDR1 MGHDK and CDR2 SYGVNS. V dropped 2 bases and J dropped 10 bases, with 26 bases sitting between them. Written as DNA, the CDR3 is TGTGCCAGCAGTGAACCCCCCCGGGATGACGCGGATTCAGTCTACACCTTC. Amino acid sequence: CASSEPPRDDADSVYTF.

The chain has TRBV6-1 and TRBJ2-7, with D possibly being TRBD1 (5 bases). The CDR3 runs to 14 residues. CDR1 is MNHNS, CDR2 SASEGT, per germline. With 5 bases removed from V and 6 bases from J, the gap between germline ends came to 17 bases. The chain's CDR3 is CASSSRPTVGEQYF. As DNA, the CDR3 is TGTGCCAGCAGTTCTCGGCCGACAGTAGGCGAGCAGTACTTC.

The genes are TRBV19 and TRBJ1-5, with no clear D. Germline CDR1 and CDR2: LNHDA and SQIVND (reference sequence). V was shortened by 3 bases and J by 3 bases, with 3 bases between the two germline ends. This CDR3 spans 12 amino acids. The CDR3: CASSIPNQPQHF. The CDR3 bases are TGTGCCAGTAGTATCCCCAATCAGCCCCAGCATTTT.